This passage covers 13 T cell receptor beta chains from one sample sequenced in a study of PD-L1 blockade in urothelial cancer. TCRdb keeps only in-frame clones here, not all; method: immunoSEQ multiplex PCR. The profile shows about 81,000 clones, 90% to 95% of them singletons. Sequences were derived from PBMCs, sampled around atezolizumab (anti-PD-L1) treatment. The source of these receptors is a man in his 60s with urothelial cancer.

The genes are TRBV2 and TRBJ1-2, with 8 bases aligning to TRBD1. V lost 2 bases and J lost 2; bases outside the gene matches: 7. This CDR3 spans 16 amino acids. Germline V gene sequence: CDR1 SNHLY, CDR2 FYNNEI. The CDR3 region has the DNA TGTGCCAGCAGTGAACTTTCTAGGACAGGGAACTATGGCTACACCTTC. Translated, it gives CASSELSRTGNYGYTF.

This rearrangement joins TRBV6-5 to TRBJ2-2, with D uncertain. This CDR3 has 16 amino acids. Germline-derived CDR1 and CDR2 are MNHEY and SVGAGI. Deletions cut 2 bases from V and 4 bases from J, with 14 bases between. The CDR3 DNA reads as TGTGCCAGCAGTTACGATTCTCCGCCGAGCACCGGGGAGCTGTTTTTT. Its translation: CASSYDSPPSTGELFF.

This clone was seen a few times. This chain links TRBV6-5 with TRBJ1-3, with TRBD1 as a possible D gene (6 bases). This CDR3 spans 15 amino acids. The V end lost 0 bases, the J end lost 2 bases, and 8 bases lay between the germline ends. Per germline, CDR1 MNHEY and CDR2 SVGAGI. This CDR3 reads CASSYSKGAGNTIYF. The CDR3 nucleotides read TGTGCCAGCAGTTACTCAAAGGGGGCTGGAAACACCATATATTTT.

CDR3 sequence: CASSLPLTGRNVLTF. The DNA of the CDR3 is TGTGCCAGCAGCTTACCCCTGACAGGGCGGAACGTCCTGACTTTC. This rearrangement joins TRBV7-2 to TRBJ2-6, with TRBD1 matching over 7 bases. The junction had 8 bases not matched to a gene; V was cut back by 2 bases and J by 10 bases. Germline lookup yields CDR1 SGHTA and CDR2 FQGNSA. The CDR3 is made up of 15 amino acids.

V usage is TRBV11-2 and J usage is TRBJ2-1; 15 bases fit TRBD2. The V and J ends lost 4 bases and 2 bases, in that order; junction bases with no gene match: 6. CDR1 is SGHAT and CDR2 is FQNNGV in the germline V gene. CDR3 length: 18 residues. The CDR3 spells CASSSLGTSGGTYNEQFF. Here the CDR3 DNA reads TGTGCCAGCAGCTCGCTTGGGACTAGCGGGGGGACCTACAATGAGCAGTTCTTC.

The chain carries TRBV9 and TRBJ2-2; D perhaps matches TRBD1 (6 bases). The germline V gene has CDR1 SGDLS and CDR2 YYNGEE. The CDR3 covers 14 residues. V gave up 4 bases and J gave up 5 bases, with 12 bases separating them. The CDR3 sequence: CASSPRTETGELFF. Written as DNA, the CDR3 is TGTGCCAGCAGCCCGCGGACAGAGACCGGGGAGCTGTTTTTT.

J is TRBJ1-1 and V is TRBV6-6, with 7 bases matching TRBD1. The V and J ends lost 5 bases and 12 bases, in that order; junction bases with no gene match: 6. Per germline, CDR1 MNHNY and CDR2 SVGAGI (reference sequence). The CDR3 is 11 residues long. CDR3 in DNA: TGTGCCAGCAGTCTCGGGACAGCAACTTTCTTT. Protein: CASSLGTATFF.

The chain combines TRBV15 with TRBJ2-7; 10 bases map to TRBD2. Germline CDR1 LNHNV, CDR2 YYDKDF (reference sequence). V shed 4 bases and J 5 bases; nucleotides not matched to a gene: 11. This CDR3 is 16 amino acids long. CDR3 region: CATSTRLGAGGDEQYF. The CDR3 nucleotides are TGTGCCACCAGCACCCGCCTCGGAGCGGGGGGGGACGAGCAGTACTTC.

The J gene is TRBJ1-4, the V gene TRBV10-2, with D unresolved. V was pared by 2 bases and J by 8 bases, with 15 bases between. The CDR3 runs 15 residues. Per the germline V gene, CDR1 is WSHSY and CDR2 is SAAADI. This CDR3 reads CASSEASRPEEKLFF. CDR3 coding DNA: TGCGCCAGCAGTGAGGCTAGCCGGCCAGAGGAAAAACTGTTTTTT.

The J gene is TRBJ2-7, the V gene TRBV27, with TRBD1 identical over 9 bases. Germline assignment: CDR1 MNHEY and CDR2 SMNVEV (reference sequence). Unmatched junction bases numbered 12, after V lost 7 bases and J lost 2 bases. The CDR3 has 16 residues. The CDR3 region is CASTYIHGTGTYEQYF. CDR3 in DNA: TGTGCCAGCACTTATATACACGGGACAGGGACCTACGAGCAGTACTTC.

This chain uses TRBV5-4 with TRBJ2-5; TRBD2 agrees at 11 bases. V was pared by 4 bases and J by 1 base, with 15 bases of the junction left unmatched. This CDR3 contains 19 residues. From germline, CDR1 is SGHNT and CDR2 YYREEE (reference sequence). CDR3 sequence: CASSTGASGGPYIQETQYF. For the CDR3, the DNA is TGTGCCAGCAGCACTGGGGCTAGCGGGGGGCCCTATATCCAAGAGACCCAGTACTTC.

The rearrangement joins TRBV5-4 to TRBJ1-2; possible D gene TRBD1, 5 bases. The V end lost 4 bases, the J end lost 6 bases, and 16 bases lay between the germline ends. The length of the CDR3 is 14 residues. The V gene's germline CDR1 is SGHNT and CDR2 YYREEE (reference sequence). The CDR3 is CASSHRLGGDGYTF. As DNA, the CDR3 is TGTGCCAGCAGCCATCGCCTTGGGGGGGATGGCTACACCTTC.

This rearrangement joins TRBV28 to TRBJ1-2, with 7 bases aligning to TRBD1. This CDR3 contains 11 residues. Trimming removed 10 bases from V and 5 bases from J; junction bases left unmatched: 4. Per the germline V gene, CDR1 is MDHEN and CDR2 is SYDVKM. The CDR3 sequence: CATTQGYGYTF. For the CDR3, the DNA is TGTGCCACGACACAGGGGTATGGCTACACCTTC.